The 26 T cell receptor beta chains presented below share a single source sample, sequenced in a study of T cells in localized non-small cell lung cancer. Assay used: immunoSEQ multiplex PCR; TCRdb lists only in-frame clones, some missing. Of some 20,000 clones listed, approximately 80% were seen once; the top ten hold about 4%. The sequences come from peripheral blood, collected before any cancer treatment. The origin of the receptors is a man between 40 and 70 years old with stage I lung adenocarcinoma.

In this sample, this clone turned up once. V usage is TRBV9 and J usage is TRBJ2-5; TRBD1 might be the D (5 bases). The CDR3 runs 15 residues. CDR1 and CDR2 (germline): SGDLS, YYNGEE. V was cut by 0 bases and J by 5 bases, with 14 bases left in between. DNA for the CDR3: TGTGCCAGCAGCGTAGATGCAGGGAAGGGGGAGACCCAGTACTTC. Its protein is CASSVDAGKGETQYF.

The V gene is TRBV28, the J gene TRBJ2-1; TRBD2 agrees at 10 bases. The J segment lost 8 bases and the V segment lost 8 bases, leaving 12 bases of the junction unmatched. This CDR3 is 15 amino acids long. CDR1 and CDR2 (germline): MDHEN, SYDVKM. CDR3 loop: CASVTSSGRGYEQFF. In DNA form, the CDR3 reads TGTGCCAGCGTTACATCTAGCGGGAGAGGCTATGAGCAGTTCTTC.

The chain uses TRBV30 and TRBJ2-3; D is tentatively TRBD1 or TRBD2 (5 bases each). From germline, CDR1 is GTSNPN and CDR2 SVGIG (reference sequence). This CDR3 is built from 15 residues. Trimming pared 0 bases from V and 3 bases from J, leaving 13 bases between. The DNA of the CDR3 is TGTGCCTGGAGTGTAGAGGGGACCCTTACAGATACGCAGTATTTT. It codes for CAWSVEGTLTDTQYF.

This clone was seen just once. The genes are TRBV4-1 and TRBJ2-1, with TRBD1 as a possible D gene (7 bases). The V gene's germline CDR1 is MGHRA and CDR2 YSYEKL. The CDR3 covers 17 residues. V was shortened by 3 bases and J by 1 base, with 16 bases between the two germline ends. CDR3 loop: CASSHLLQGRSYNEQFF. The DNA of the CDR3 is TGCGCCAGCAGCCACCTACTACAGGGGAGGTCCTACAATGAGCAGTTCTTC.

This clone was detected a few times. The gene calls are TRBV4-1 and TRBJ1-5; perhaps TRBD1 as D (5 bases). Germline CDR1 and CDR2: MGHRA and YSYEKL. CDR3 size: 13 residues. Trimming pared 8 bases from V and 7 bases from J, leaving 15 bases between. The CDR3 DNA follows: TGCGCCAGCGGAGATCCAGGGCCCCAGCCCCAGCATTTT. Encoded protein: CASGDPGPQPQHF.

In DNA, the CDR3 is TGTGCCAGCAGGGGGGACACTGAAGCTTTCTTT. Amino acids: CASRGDTEAFF. The chain combines TRBV6-1 with TRBJ1-1; possible D gene TRBD1, 5 bases. Germline CDR1 reads MNHNS; CDR2 reads SASEGT. The CDR3 contains 11 residues. With 6 bases removed from V and 3 bases from J, the gap between germline ends came to 5 bases.

V is TRBV7-3 and J is TRBJ2-3; a possible D gene is TRBD2 (6 bases). The CDR3 consists of 14 residues. Germline loops: CDR1 SGHTA, CDR2 FQGTGA. V lost 2 bases and J 5 bases, leaving 11 bases between the germline ends. CDR3 protein: CASSLGGAVDTQYF. In DNA form, the CDR3 reads TGTGCCAGCAGCTTAGGAGGGGCGGTAGATACGCAGTATTTT.

This chain connects TRBV9 to TRBJ2-1, with D possibly being TRBD1 or TRBD2 (5 bases each). Per the germline V gene, CDR1 is SGDLS and CDR2 is YYNGEE. V was trimmed by 4 bases and J by 2 bases, leaving 13 bases between them. The CDR3 is 15 residues long. The DNA for the CDR3 is TGTGCCAGCAGCACCCGGGACGCCCCCTACAATGAGCAGTTCTTC. Encoded protein: CASSTRDAPYNEQFF.

This rearrangement joins TRBV28 to TRBJ1-1; no firm D call. V dropped 2 bases and J dropped 1 base, with 11 bases sitting between them. Germline lookup yields CDR1 MDHEN and CDR2 SYDVKM. The CDR3 is 15 residues long. CDR3 DNA: TGTGCCAGCAGTTTAACCGACGTATGGAACACTGAAGCTTTCTTT. It is translated as CASSLTDVWNTEAFF.

This chain joins TRBV19 and TRBJ2-1; 7 positions match TRBD2. CDR1 is LNHDA and CDR2 is SQIVND in the germline V gene (reference sequence). The trim removed 8 bases at V and 9 bases at J, leaving 16 bases unmatched. CDR3 length equals 15 residues. The CDR3 is CASLPASGVSGEQFF. The CDR3 nucleotides are TGTGCCAGTCTCCCGGCTAGCGGAGTATCGGGTGAGCAGTTCTTC.

This clone was detected once. The chain couples TRBV19 to TRBJ1-1; D remains unclear. This CDR3 is built from 14 residues. Germline CDR1 reads LNHDA; CDR2 reads SQIVND (reference sequence). The V gene lost 4 bases and the J gene lost 4 bases, with 13 bases spanning the gap. CDR3 sequence reads: CASSRQGGSTEAFF. CDR3 nucleotide sequence: TGTGCCAGTAGTAGACAAGGCGGAAGCACTGAAGCTTTCTTT.

A single count supports this clone. The chain carries TRBV27 and TRBJ2-7; 9 nucleotides align to TRBD1. V was pared by 3 bases and J by 4 bases, with 7 bases of the junction left unmatched. This CDR3 comprises 15 residues. From germline, CDR1 is MNHEY and CDR2 SMNVEV (reference sequence). The CDR3 DNA reads as TGTGCCAGCAGTTTGGACCCGGGACAGGGTTACGAGCAGTACTTC. Residues: CASSLDPGQGYEQYF.

This chain connects TRBV27 to TRBJ2-7; D unresolved. This CDR3 is built from 14 residues. Per the germline V gene, CDR1 is MNHEY and CDR2 is SMNVEV (reference sequence). Deletions cut 1 base from V and 4 bases from J, with 11 bases between. In nucleotides, the CDR3 is TGTGCCAGCAGTTTATATTCCGGGCAATACGAGCAGTACTTC. Its protein product is CASSLYSGQYEQYF.

The rearrangement uses TRBV18 and TRBJ2-1; 11 bases map to TRBD1. CDR3 length equals 19 residues. Germline lookup yields CDR1 KGHSH and CDR2 LQKENI. V lost 3 bases to trimming and J lost 0 bases; unmatched junction nucleotides: 10. This CDR3 reads CASSPPGQGVYRSYNEQFF. The CDR3 DNA is TGTGCCAGCTCACCCCCGGGACAGGGGGTGTATCGCTCCTACAATGAGCAGTTCTTC.

The chain links TRBV28 to TRBJ1-6; D is undetermined. Germline V lookup: CDR1 MDHEN, CDR2 SYDVKM. V shed 2 bases and J shed 4 bases, with 9 bases lying between them. The CDR3 consists of 15 residues. The DNA for the CDR3 is TGTGCCAGCAGTTTAGGTTTAGGGTATAATTCACCCCTCCACTTT. This encodes CASSLGLGYNSPLHF.

V usage is TRBV29-1 and J usage is TRBJ2-5; TRBD2 matches 7 bases. Germline V gives CDR1 SQVTM, CDR2 ANQGSEA. This CDR3 comprises 12 residues. Germline trimming cut 2 bases from V and 7 bases from J; bases unmatched to any gene: 4. CDR3 protein: CSVESGDGTQYF. CDR3 DNA: TGCAGCGTTGAAAGCGGGGATGGGACCCAGTACTTC.

The chain links TRBV29-1 to TRBJ2-1, with 10 bases aligning to TRBD2. The CDR3 is 15 residues long. Germline CDR1 SQVTM, CDR2 ANQGSEA. J was trimmed by 7 bases and V by 4 bases; bases with no gene match: 10. The CDR3 DNA follows: TGCAGCGTTGTATGGCTAGCGGGAGTGAGGAATGAGCAGTTCTTC. As protein: CSVVWLAGVRNEQFF.

This CDR3 is CASSRDKFTDTQYF. DNA for the CDR3: TGTGCCAGCAGTCGGGACAAGTTCACAGATACGCAGTATTTT. V and J are TRBV6-1 and TRBJ2-3, with TRBD1 as a possible D gene (6 bases). There are 14 residues in the CDR3. Germline V gene lookup returns CDR1 MNHNS and CDR2 SASEGT. Trimming pared 5 bases from V and 2 bases from J, leaving 11 bases between.

The gene calls are TRBV29-1 and TRBJ1-4; 7 positions match TRBD1. Germline CDR1 reads SQVTM; CDR2 reads ANQGSEA. Trimming removed 7 bases from V and 0 bases from J; junction bases left unmatched: 5. The CDR3 loop spans 14 amino acids. CDR3 sequence: CSGKGTATNEKLFF. CDR3 in DNA: TGCAGCGGTAAGGGGACAGCAACTAATGAAAAACTGTTTTTT.

This clone was seen only once. The chain joins TRBV19 to TRBJ2-1; no definite D call. The germline V gene encodes CDR1 LNHDA and CDR2 SQIVND (reference sequence). This CDR3 has 16 residues. Trimming removed 7 bases from V and 0 bases from J, with 16 bases in between. In nucleotides, the CDR3 is TGTGCCAGTACCTGGGGTAGAAAGAGCTCCTACAATGAGCAGTTCTTC. Translation gives CASTWGRKSSYNEQFF.

This chain links TRBV25-1 with TRBJ1-3; no reliable D call. Deletions cut 2 bases from V and 2 bases from J, with 7 bases between. The V gene's germline CDR1 is MGHDK and CDR2 SYGVNS. The CDR3 extends over 14 amino acids. The CDR3: CASSELTTGNTIYF. The CDR3 coding sequence is TGTGCCAGCAGTGAACTTACTACTGGAAACACCATATATTTT. Drawing the rest from reference TRBV25-1 and TRBJ1-3, the complete variable domain is EADIYQTPRYLVIGTGKKITLECSQTMGHDKMYWYQQDPGMELHLIHYSYGVNSTEKGDLSSESTVSRIRTEHFPLTLESARPSHTSQYLCASSELTTGNTIYFGEGSWLTVV.

J is TRBJ2-1 and V is TRBV11-3, with TRBD1 matching 9 bases. Germline CDR1 is SGHNT and CDR2 is YENEEA. The CDR3 contains 15 residues. Losses at the gene ends were 0 bases for V and 4 bases for J; bases not matched to a gene: 1. The CDR3 coding sequence is TGTGCCAGCAGCTTAGATGGACAGGGGTACAATGAGCAGTTCTTC. This encodes CASSLDGQGYNEQFF.

V and J are TRBV19 and TRBJ2-1, with TRBD2 as a possible D gene (6 bases). The germline gives CDR1 LNHDA, CDR2 SQIVND (reference sequence). With 10 bases removed from V and 7 bases from J, the gap between germline ends came to 20 bases. The CDR3 totals 14 residues. CDR3 region: CATGTSLGLNEQFF. Written as DNA, the CDR3 is TGTGCCACCGGGACTTCCCTAGGATTGAATGAGCAGTTCTTC.

The chain joins TRBV28 to TRBJ1-2; tentative D call: TRBD1 (6 bases). The ends were cut back, 2 bases at V and 13 bases at J, with 11 bases in the middle. This CDR3 contains 11 residues. Germline V gene data show CDR1 as MDHEN and CDR2 as SYDVKM. In nucleotides, the CDR3 is TGTGCCAGCAGTTTACAGGGGAGTATCACCTTC. It yields the protein CASSLQGSITF.

This chain uses TRBV5-4 with TRBJ1-4; 9 bases match TRBD1. Germline V lookup: CDR1 SGHNT, CDR2 YYREEE (reference sequence). CDR3 length: 15 amino acids. V gave up 1 base and J gave up 5 bases; unmatched junction bases: 3. The CDR3 DNA reads TGTGCCAGCAGCTTGCGTGGACAGGGGAATGAAAAACTGTTTTTT. This sequence encodes CASSLRGQGNEKLFF. Full variable domain (outside the CDR3, taken from reference TRBV5-4 and TRBJ1-4): ETGVTQSPTHLIKTRGQQVTLRCSSQSGHNTVSWYQQALGQGPQFIFQYYREEENGRGNFPPRFSGLQFPNYSSELNVNALELDDSALYLCASSLRGQGNEKLFFGSGTQLSVL.

CDR3 sequence: CASSPPSGSNTGELFF. CDR3 in DNA: TGTGCCAGCAGCCCCCCTAGCGGCTCGAACACCGGGGAGCTGTTTTTT. V is TRBV9 and J is TRBJ2-2; 7 nucleotides line up with TRBD2. V lost 4 bases and J lost 0; bases outside the gene matches: 6. From germline, CDR1 is SGDLS and CDR2 YYNGEE. This CDR3 has 16 amino acids.